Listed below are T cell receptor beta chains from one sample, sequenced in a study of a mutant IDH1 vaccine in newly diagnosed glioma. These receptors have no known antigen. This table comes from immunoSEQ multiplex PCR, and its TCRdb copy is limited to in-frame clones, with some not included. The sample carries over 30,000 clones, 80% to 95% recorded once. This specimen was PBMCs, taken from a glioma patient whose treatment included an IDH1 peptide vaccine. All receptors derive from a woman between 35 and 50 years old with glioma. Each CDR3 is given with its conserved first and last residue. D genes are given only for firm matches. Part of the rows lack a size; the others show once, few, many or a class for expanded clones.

CDR3 DNA: TGTGCCAGCAGTGGTGGACAGGGGCCTCAGAAAGTCTCAAATACGCAGTATTTT
CDR3 protein: CASSGGQGPQKVSNTQYF
D gene: TRBD1
CDR3 length: 18
V gene: TRBV6-1
J gene: TRBJ2-3
clone size: .

CDR3 DNA: TGTGCCAGCAGTGGGACAGGGGGCGCTTACGAGCAGTACTTC
CDR3 protein: CASSGTGGAYEQYF
D gene: TRBD1
CDR3 length: 14
V gene: TRBV2
J gene: TRBJ2-7
clone size: .

CDR3 DNA: TGTGCCAGCAGTTACTCTCCGGCCCCGGGTACTGAAGCTTTCTTT
CDR3 protein: CASSYSPAPGTEAFF
D gene: .
CDR3 length: 15
V gene: TRBV6-5
J gene: TRBJ1-1
clone size: .

CDR3 DNA: TGTGCCAGCAGCTTCGAGGTGGGAGATCAGCCCCAGCATTTT
CDR3 protein: CASSFEVGDQPQHF
D gene: .
CDR3 length: 14
V gene: TRBV7-2
J gene: TRBJ1-5
clone size: .

CDR3 DNA: TGTGCCAGCAGCACGGGGGTGGGACAGGGACTTTACCAAGAGACCCAGTACTTC
CDR3 protein: CASSTGVGQGLYQETQYF
D gene: .
CDR3 length: 18
V gene: TRBV21-1
J gene: TRBJ2-5
clone size: .

CDR3 DNA: TGTGCAAAGGGGGACAGGGGGTATGGCTACACCTTC
CDR3 protein: CAKGDRGYGYTF
D gene: TRBD1
CDR3 length: 12
V gene: TRBV30
J gene: TRBJ1-2
clone size: .

CDR3 DNA: TGTGCCAGCAGCTCGACGCGAGGGGTTTACGAGCAGTACTTC
CDR3 protein: CASSSTRGVYEQYF
D gene: .
CDR3 length: 14
V gene: TRBV11-2
J gene: TRBJ2-7
clone size: .

CDR3 DNA: TGCAGCGTAGAAAACAGGGGGTACAATGAGCAGTTCTTC
CDR3 protein: CSVENRGYNEQFF
D gene: TRBD1
CDR3 length: 13
V gene: TRBV29-1
J gene: TRBJ2-1
clone size: once

CDR3 DNA: TGCGCCAGCAGCCAAGATCGGGGTCGCGGAAACACCATATATTTT
CDR3 protein: CASSQDRGRGNTIYF
D gene: .
CDR3 length: 15
V gene: TRBV4-1
J gene: TRBJ1-3
clone size: once

CDR3 DNA: TGTGCCAGCAGCCCGGACAGGGGGGGCTACGAGCAGTACTTC
CDR3 protein: CASSPDRGGYEQYF
D gene: TRBD1
CDR3 length: 14
V gene: TRBV6-5
J gene: TRBJ2-7
clone size: .

CDR3 DNA: TGTGCCAGCAGCAAAACAGGGGCCGGCTACACTGAAGCTTTCTTT
CDR3 protein: CASSKTGAGYTEAFF
D gene: TRBD1
CDR3 length: 15
V gene: TRBV7-2
J gene: TRBJ1-1
clone size: .

CDR3 DNA: TGTGCCACCAGCACTTTACCCCCTCAGAGGAGCAATCAGCCCCAGCATTTT
CDR3 protein: CATSTLPPQRSNQPQHF
D gene: .
CDR3 length: 17
V gene: TRBV15
J gene: TRBJ1-5
clone size: .

CDR3 DNA: TGCGCCAGCAGCTTGGATCGGACCTCTGGAAACACCATATATTTT
CDR3 protein: CASSLDRTSGNTIYF
D gene: .
CDR3 length: 15
V gene: TRBV5-1
J gene: TRBJ1-3
clone size: once

CDR3 DNA: TGTGCCAGCAGTGAAGCAGGACAGGGCTATGGCTACACCTTC
CDR3 protein: CASSEAGQGYGYTF
D gene: TRBD1
CDR3 length: 14
V gene: TRBV6-1
J gene: TRBJ1-2
clone size: .

CDR3 DNA: TGTGCCAGCAGCTCAAACGGGAACACTGAAGCTTTCTTT
CDR3 protein: CASSSNGNTEAFF
D gene: .
CDR3 length: 13
V gene: TRBV9
J gene: TRBJ1-1
clone size: .

CDR3 DNA: TGTGCCAGCAGCTTGTTAGTTATAGGAAATCAGCCCCAGCATTTT
CDR3 protein: CASSLLVIGNQPQHF
D gene: .
CDR3 length: 15
V gene: TRBV5-8
J gene: TRBJ1-5
clone size: .

CDR3 DNA: TGTGCCAGCAGTCAAGAAACCGGGACACTCATGGCCTTC
CDR3 protein: CASSQETGTLMAF
D gene: .
CDR3 length: 13
V gene: TRBV2
J gene: TRBJ1-2
clone size: .

CDR3 DNA: TGTGCCAGCAGCTCGTACACCCTTAGGAGAAACTATGGCTACACCTTC
CDR3 protein: CASSSYTLRRNYGYTF
D gene: .
CDR3 length: 16
V gene: TRBV7-9
J gene: TRBJ1-2
clone size: .

CDR3 DNA: TGTGCCAGCGTCGGGGCCGAGCAGTACTTC
CDR3 protein: CASVGAEQYF
D gene: .
CDR3 length: 10
V gene: TRBV6-6
J gene: TRBJ2-7
clone size: .

CDR3 DNA: TGTGCCAGCACCCAACCGGGACAGGGGGCCTACGAGCAGTACTTC
CDR3 protein: CASTQPGQGAYEQYF
D gene: TRBD1
CDR3 length: 15
V gene: TRBV6-5
J gene: TRBJ2-7
clone size: .

CDR3 DNA: TGCGCCAGCAGCCCCGAAAGCGGGAGGTCCCACAATGAGCAGTTCTTC
CDR3 protein: CASSPESGRSHNEQFF
D gene: TRBD2
CDR3 length: 16
V gene: TRBV5-1
J gene: TRBJ2-1
clone size: .

CDR3 DNA: TGTGCCAGCAGCGTAGTTGCGGGGGCCACAGATACGCAGTATTTT
CDR3 protein: CASSVVAGATDTQYF
D gene: .
CDR3 length: 15
V gene: TRBV9
J gene: TRBJ2-3
clone size: .

CDR3 DNA: TGTGCCAGCAGTGATCAGGCAGGGAGGGATGGCTACACCTTC
CDR3 protein: CASSDQAGRDGYTF
D gene: .
CDR3 length: 14
V gene: TRBV6-1
J gene: TRBJ1-2
clone size: .

CDR3 DNA: TGTGCTAGTGGTTTGGGTGCGGGGATCACCGGGGAGCTGTTTTTT
CDR3 protein: CASGLGAGITGELFF
D gene: .
CDR3 length: 15
V gene: TRBV12-5
J gene: TRBJ2-2
clone size: .

CDR3 DNA: TGTGCCAGCATGGGGACTTACTACAATGAGCAGTTCTTC
CDR3 protein: CASMGTYYNEQFF
D gene: .
CDR3 length: 13
V gene: TRBV2
J gene: TRBJ2-1
clone size: .

CDR3 DNA: TGTGCCAGCTCACATTCTAGCGGGGGCTCCTACGAGCAGTACTTC
CDR3 protein: CASSHSSGGSYEQYF
D gene: TRBD2
CDR3 length: 15
V gene: TRBV18
J gene: TRBJ2-7
clone size: .

CDR3 DNA: TGTGCCAGTAGTATAGCCCTCACAGGGACAGGGGGCACCTACGAGCAGTACTTC
CDR3 protein: CASSIALTGTGGTYEQYF
D gene: TRBD1
CDR3 length: 18
V gene: TRBV19
J gene: TRBJ2-7
clone size: .

CDR3 DNA: TGCGCCAGCAGCTCCGGACAGCCGAACACTGAAGCTTTCTTT
CDR3 protein: CASSSGQPNTEAFF
D gene: .
CDR3 length: 14
V gene: TRBV5-1
J gene: TRBJ1-1
clone size: .

CDR3 DNA: TGTGCCAGCAGTTCCTTACAGGTAGTGCGAGAGACCCAGTACTTC
CDR3 protein: CASSSLQVVRETQYF
D gene: .
CDR3 length: 15
V gene: TRBV6-5
J gene: TRBJ2-5
clone size: .

CDR3 DNA: TGTGCCAGCAGCTTAGAGGGTACTACGGGAGCTTTCTTT
CDR3 protein: CASSLEGTTGAFF
D gene: .
CDR3 length: 13
V gene: TRBV7-6
J gene: TRBJ1-1
clone size: .

CDR3 DNA: TGTGCCAGCAGTCGACAGGGTTCTAATGAAAAACTGTTTTTT
CDR3 protein: CASSRQGSNEKLFF
D gene: TRBD1
CDR3 length: 14
V gene: TRBV2
J gene: TRBJ1-4
clone size: .

CDR3 DNA: TGTGCCAGCAGTGTGACAGTTAAAAATGGCTACACCTTC
CDR3 protein: CASSVTVKNGYTF
D gene: .
CDR3 length: 13
V gene: TRBV2
J gene: TRBJ1-2
clone size: .

CDR3 DNA: TGTGCCAGTAGGGACCTTTTGGGCACAGATACGCAGTATTTT
CDR3 protein: CASRDLLGTDTQYF
D gene: .
CDR3 length: 14
V gene: TRBV19
J gene: TRBJ2-3
clone size: .

CDR3 DNA: TGCGCCAGCAGCGACAGGGAACCATTGCATGAGCAGTTCTTC
CDR3 protein: CASSDREPLHEQFF
D gene: TRBD1
CDR3 length: 14
V gene: TRBV5-1
J gene: TRBJ2-1
clone size: .

CDR3 DNA: TGTGCCAGCAGTTACTCGGGGAGTTCTGGCGAGCAGTACTTC
CDR3 protein: CASSYSGSSGEQYF
D gene: .
CDR3 length: 14
V gene: TRBV6-5
J gene: TRBJ2-7
clone size: .

CDR3 DNA: TGCGCCAGCAGCCCCCCAAACAGGGGGTCCTACGAGCAGTACTTC
CDR3 protein: CASSPPNRGSYEQYF
D gene: TRBD1
CDR3 length: 15
V gene: TRBV5-1
J gene: TRBJ2-7
clone size: .

CDR3 DNA: TGTGCCAGCTCGTCAGGGTTTTCCAATCAGCCCCAGCATTTT
CDR3 protein: CASSSGFSNQPQHF
D gene: .
CDR3 length: 14
V gene: TRBV18
J gene: TRBJ1-5
clone size: .

CDR3 DNA: TGTGCCAGCAGCTTGAGGACAGGGGGTGGGGAAAAACTGTTTTTT
CDR3 protein: CASSLRTGGGEKLFF
D gene: TRBD1
CDR3 length: 15
V gene: TRBV5-4
J gene: TRBJ1-4
clone size: .

CDR3 DNA: TGTGCCAGCAGTGGGGAAAAACTGTTTTTT
CDR3 protein: CASSGEKLFF
D gene: .
CDR3 length: 10
V gene: TRBV25-1
J gene: TRBJ1-4
clone size: .

CDR3 DNA: TGTGCCAGCAGCCAAGTCCGTTCTGGGACCCAGTACTTC
CDR3 protein: CASSQVRSGTQYF
D gene: .
CDR3 length: 13
V gene: TRBV28
J gene: TRBJ2-5
clone size: .

CDR3 DNA: TGTGCCAGCAGTTTGAGGCGGGGCTATGGCTACACCTTC
CDR3 protein: CASSLRRGYGYTF
D gene: .
CDR3 length: 13
V gene: TRBV27
J gene: TRBJ1-2
clone size: .

CDR3 DNA: TGTGCCATCAGTGATTCTGGCGGGGCTGGCTACGAGCAGTACTTC
CDR3 protein: CAISDSGGAGYEQYF
D gene: .
CDR3 length: 15
V gene: TRBV10-3
J gene: TRBJ2-7
clone size: .

CDR3 DNA: TGTGCCAGCAGCCCACAGGGCTCCTATGGCTACACCTTC
CDR3 protein: CASSPQGSYGYTF
D gene: .
CDR3 length: 13
V gene: TRBV6-4
J gene: TRBJ1-2
clone size: .

CDR3 DNA: TGTGCCAGCAGCGGCCCGTTCGGGGAGGGGGTAATTAACTATGGCTACACCTTC
CDR3 protein: CASSGPFGEGVINYGYTF
D gene: .
CDR3 length: 18
V gene: TRBV13
J gene: TRBJ1-2
clone size: once

CDR3 DNA: TGTGCCAGCAGTGAAGGGGGCCGGGGGCGCGGGACTGAAGCTTTCTTT
CDR3 protein: CASSEGGRGRGTEAFF
D gene: .
CDR3 length: 16
V gene: TRBV2
J gene: TRBJ1-1
clone size: .

CDR3 DNA: TGTGCCAGCACCAAAACTAGCGGGAGAACTCAAGAGACCCAGTACTTC
CDR3 protein: CASTKTSGRTQETQYF
D gene: TRBD2
CDR3 length: 16
V gene: TRBV9
J gene: TRBJ2-5
clone size: .

CDR3 DNA: TGTGCCAGCAGCCCCAGGACACCGTACCAAGAGACCCAGTACTTC
CDR3 protein: CASSPRTPYQETQYF
D gene: .
CDR3 length: 15
V gene: TRBV13
J gene: TRBJ2-5
clone size: .

CDR3 DNA: TGTGCCTGGAGTGTAGGGACAAGCTATGGCTACACCTTC
CDR3 protein: CAWSVGTSYGYTF
D gene: .
CDR3 length: 13
V gene: TRBV30
J gene: TRBJ1-2
clone size: .

CDR3 DNA: TGTGCCAGCAGCCCTACATCCTACAATGAGCAGTTCTTC
CDR3 protein: CASSPTSYNEQFF
D gene: .
CDR3 length: 13
V gene: TRBV5-4
J gene: TRBJ2-1
clone size: .

CDR3 DNA: TGTGCCAGTACCCTAAGGGGGTGGGATGAGCAGTTCTTC
CDR3 protein: CASTLRGWDEQFF
D gene: .
CDR3 length: 13
V gene: TRBV6-1
J gene: TRBJ2-1
clone size: .

CDR3 DNA: TGTGCCAGCAGCGACGTGACGGATCAGCCCCAGCATTTT
CDR3 protein: CASSDVTDQPQHF
D gene: .
CDR3 length: 13
V gene: TRBV6-1
J gene: TRBJ1-5
clone size: .

CDR3 DNA: TGCGCCAGCAGCTTGAGAAGGGGAGGGGCGTCGAACACTGAAGCTTTCTTT
CDR3 protein: CASSLRRGGASNTEAFF
D gene: .
CDR3 length: 17
V gene: TRBV5-1
J gene: TRBJ1-1
clone size: .

CDR3 DNA: TGTGCCAGCAGCTTGGCGAGTCGGCTAGCGGAAACCTACGAGCAGTACTTC
CDR3 protein: CASSLASRLAETYEQYF
D gene: TRBD2
CDR3 length: 17
V gene: TRBV5-5
J gene: TRBJ2-7
clone size: .

CDR3 DNA: TGCGCCAGCAGCTCTAGGGTGGATGAGCAGTTCTTC
CDR3 protein: CASSSRVDEQFF
D gene: .
CDR3 length: 12
V gene: TRBV5-1
J gene: TRBJ2-1
clone size: once

CDR3 DNA: TGCGCCAGTTCGGGAGGCAGGTCGGAGAACACTGAAGCTTTCTTT
CDR3 protein: CASSGGRSENTEAFF
D gene: .
CDR3 length: 15
V gene: TRBV5-1
J gene: TRBJ1-1
clone size: .